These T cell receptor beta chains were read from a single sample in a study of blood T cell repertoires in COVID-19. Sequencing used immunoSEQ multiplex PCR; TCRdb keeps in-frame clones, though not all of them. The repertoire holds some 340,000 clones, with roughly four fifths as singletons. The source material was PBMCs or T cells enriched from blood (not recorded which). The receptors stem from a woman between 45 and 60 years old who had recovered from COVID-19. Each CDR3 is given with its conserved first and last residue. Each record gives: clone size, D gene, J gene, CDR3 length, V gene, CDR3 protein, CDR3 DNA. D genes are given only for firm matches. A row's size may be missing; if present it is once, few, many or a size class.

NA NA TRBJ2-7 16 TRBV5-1 CASTGQTSMTAYEQYF TGCGCCAGCACCGGACAGACCTCAATGACGGCCTACGAGCAGTACTTC
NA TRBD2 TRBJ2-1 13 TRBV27 CASSFPGGNEQFF TGTGCCAGCAGTTTCCCCGGGGGGAATGAGCAGTTCTTC
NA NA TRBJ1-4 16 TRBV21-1 CASSKAVEGAHEKLFF TGTGCCAGCAGCAAAGCGGTAGAGGGGGCGCACGAAAAACTGTTTTTT
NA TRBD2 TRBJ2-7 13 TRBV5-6 CASSLSGSGEQYF TGTGCCAGCAGCCTTAGCGGGAGCGGCGAGCAGTACTTC
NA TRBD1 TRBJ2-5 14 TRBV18 CASSAGTGQETQYF TGTGCCAGCTCAGCTGGGACAGGCCAAGAGACCCAGTACTTC
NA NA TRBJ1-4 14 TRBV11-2 CASSLGRGNEKLFF TGTGCCAGCAGCTTAGGCCGGGGGAATGAAAAACTGTTTTTT
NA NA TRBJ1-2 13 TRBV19 CASRQGPHYGYTF TGTGCCAGTAGACAGGGTCCCCACTATGGCTACACCTTC
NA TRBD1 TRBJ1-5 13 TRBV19 CASSIVLGGQVHF TGTGCCAGTAGTATAGTTCTGGGGGGACAGGTGCATTTT
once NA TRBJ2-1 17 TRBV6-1 CASSEWGLADSYNEQFF TGTGCCAGCAGTGAGTGGGGGTTAGCGGACTCCTACAATGAGCAGTTCTTC
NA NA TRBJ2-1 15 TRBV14 CASSPYTGFYNEQFF TGTGCCAGCAGCCCCTATACGGGATTCTACAATGAGCAGTTCTTC
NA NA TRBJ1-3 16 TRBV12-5 CASGSKGVLRGNTIYF TGTGCTAGTGGTTCAAAAGGGGTCCTACGTGGAAACACCATATATTTT
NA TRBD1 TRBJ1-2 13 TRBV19 CASSAETGVGYTF TGTGCCAGTAGTGCCGAGACAGGGGTAGGCTACACCTTC
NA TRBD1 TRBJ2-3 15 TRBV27 CASYPSRGQPGTQYF TGTGCCAGCTATCCGAGCAGGGGACAGCCGGGCACGCAGTATTTT